This T cell receptor beta chain was observed in a study of T cells in Graves' hyperthyroidism and ophthalmopathy. Whole-study findings and limits: Prediction of ophthalmopathy progression came a median approximately 6.5 months pre-onset.

The study enrolled patients aged 18 to 65 with newly diagnosed hyperthyroidism of under 2 months' duration. Diagnosing involved the use of clinical symptoms, serum thyroxine and TRAb, thyroid ultrasound and orbital computed tomography. This clonotype came up many times. As yet, its antigen is unknown. No conserved phenylalanine or tryptophan is present at the end of the CDR3, so a read error is the likely explanation. It is unclear where the CDR3 begins or ends on the DNA, so no DNA is shown, and the CDR3 is as TCRdb lists it. CDR1 is KGHSH and CDR2 is LQKENI in the germline V gene. The CDR3 length equals 10 residues, ends included. Amplification targeted TCR beta CDR3 regions from RNA transcripts. Researchers ran a first-round RT-PCR on the TCR CDR3 using the HTBI primer set. Each CDR3 protein gets one entry after TCRdb re-called the multiplex PCR reads with MiXCR. The sample consists of a few hundred thousand distinct CDR3 sequences, 21% of them appearing once.

The gene calls are TRBV18 and TRBJ1-2; TRBD1 reflects the table's D call only, with no check against the DNA. Material for sequencing was blood. The receptor comes from a woman aged 45 to 65 with Graves' hyperthyroidism. This CDR3 reads CASSWDEVTL.